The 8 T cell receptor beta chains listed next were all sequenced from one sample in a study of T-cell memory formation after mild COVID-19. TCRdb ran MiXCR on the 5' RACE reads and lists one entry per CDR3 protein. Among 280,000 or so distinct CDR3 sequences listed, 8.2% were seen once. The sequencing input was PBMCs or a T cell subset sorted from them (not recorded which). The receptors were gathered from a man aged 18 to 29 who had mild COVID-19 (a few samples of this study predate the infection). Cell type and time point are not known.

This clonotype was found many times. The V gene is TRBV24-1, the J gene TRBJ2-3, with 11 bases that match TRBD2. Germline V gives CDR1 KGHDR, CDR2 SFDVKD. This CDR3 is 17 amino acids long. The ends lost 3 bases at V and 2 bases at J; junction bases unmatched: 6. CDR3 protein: CATSDRKTSGITDTQYF. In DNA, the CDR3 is TGTGCCACCAGTGATCGCAAGACTAGCGGGATCACAGATACGCAGTATTTT.

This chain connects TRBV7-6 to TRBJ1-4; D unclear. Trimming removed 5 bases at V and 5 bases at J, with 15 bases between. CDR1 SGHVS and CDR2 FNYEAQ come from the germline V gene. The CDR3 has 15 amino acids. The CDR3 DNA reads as TGTGCCAGCAGCCCCCGACTGAAGATAAATGAAAAACTGTTTTTT. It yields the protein CASSPRLKINEKLFF.

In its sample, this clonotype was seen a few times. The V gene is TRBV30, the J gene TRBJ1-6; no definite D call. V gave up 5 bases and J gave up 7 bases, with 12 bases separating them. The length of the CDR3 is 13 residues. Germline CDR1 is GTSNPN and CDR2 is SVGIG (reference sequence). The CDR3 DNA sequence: TGTGCCTGGTCTACGGACGGGAATTCACCCCTCCACTTT. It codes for CAWSTDGNSPLHF.

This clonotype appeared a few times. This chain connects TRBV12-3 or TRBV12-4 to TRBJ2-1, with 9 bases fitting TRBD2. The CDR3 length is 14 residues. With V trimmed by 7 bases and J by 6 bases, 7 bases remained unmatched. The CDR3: CASIKRGAGNEQFF. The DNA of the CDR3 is TGTGCCAGCATTAAGCGGGGGGCGGGCAATGAGCAGTTCTTC.

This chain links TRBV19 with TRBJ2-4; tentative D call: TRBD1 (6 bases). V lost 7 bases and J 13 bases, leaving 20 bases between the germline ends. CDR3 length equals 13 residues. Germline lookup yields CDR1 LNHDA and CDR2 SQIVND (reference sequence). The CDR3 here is CASTPTGTRLQYF. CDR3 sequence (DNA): TGTGCCAGTACCCCCACGGGGACACGCTTACAGTACTTC.

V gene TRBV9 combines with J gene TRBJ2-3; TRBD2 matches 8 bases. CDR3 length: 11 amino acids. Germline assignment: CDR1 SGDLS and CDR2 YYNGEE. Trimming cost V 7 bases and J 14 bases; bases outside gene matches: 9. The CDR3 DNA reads TGTGCCAGCCGGAGCGGGGGCGTTCTGTATTTT. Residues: CASRSGGVLYF.

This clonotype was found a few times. CDR3 region: CASSYSLILQETQYF. CDR3 sequence (DNA): TGTGCCAGCAGTTACTCTCTCATACTCCAAGAGACCCAGTACTTC. The chain uses TRBV6-6 and TRBJ2-5, with D hard to call. Germline V gene sequence: CDR1 MNHNY, CDR2 SVGAGI (reference sequence). The CDR3 covers 15 residues. The V gene lost 0 bases and the J gene lost 1 base, with 9 bases spanning the gap.

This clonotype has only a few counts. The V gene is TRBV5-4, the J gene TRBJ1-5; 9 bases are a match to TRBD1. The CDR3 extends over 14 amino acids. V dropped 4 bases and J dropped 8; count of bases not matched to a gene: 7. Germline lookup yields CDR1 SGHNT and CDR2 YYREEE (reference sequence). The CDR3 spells CASSITGGEEPQHF. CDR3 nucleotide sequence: TGTGCCAGCAGCATCACAGGGGGCGAGGAGCCCCAGCATTTT.